Given below is one TCR beta chain in context. This record belongs to a study of blood T cell repertoires in COVID-19. Seattle patients were enrolled during active infection and followed longitudinally. CDR3 length: 14 amino acids. Germline loops: CDR1 LNHDA, CDR2 SQIVND (reference sequence). V lost 3 bases to trimming and J lost 9 bases; unmatched junction nucleotides: 7. Produced via immunoSEQ multiplex PCR; TCRdb's table is partial and in-frame only. The sample includes about 150,000 clones, about 85% of them seen just once. The chain couples TRBV19 to TRBJ1-5; 8 bases are a match to TRBD1. Sequenced: peripheral blood. This receptor was identified in a man aged 55 to 70 with COVID-19, enrolled during active disease. CDR3 in DNA: TGTGCCAGTAGTATTCAGACAGGGGAATGGCCCCAGCATTTT. This translates into CASSIQTGEWPQHF.